These 10 T cell receptor beta chains came from one sample sequenced in a study of blood T cell repertoires in COVID-19. Method: immunoSEQ multiplex PCR; TCRdb's copy keeps in-frame clones and lacks some. The repertoire holds a few hundred thousand clones, with roughly 87% as singletons. The sample comprised peripheral blood. The receptor set was obtained from a woman aged 40 to 50 who had recovered from COVID-19.

The CDR3 here is CASSDVLGGNQPQHF. The CDR3 DNA is TGTGCCAGCAGTGATGTTTTGGGGGGGAATCAGCCCCAGCATTTT. V usage is TRBV6-1 and J usage is TRBJ1-5; a possible D gene is TRBD1 (5 bases). Germline lookup yields CDR1 MNHNS and CDR2 SASEGT. This CDR3 comprises 15 residues. V was clipped by 3 bases and J by 4 bases, with 13 bases between them.

The gene calls are TRBV5-4 and TRBJ2-3, with D maybe TRBD2 (6 bases). Trimming took 4 bases from V and 2 from J, leaving 11 bases between them. Germline-derived CDR1 and CDR2 are SGHNT and YYREEE (reference sequence). The CDR3 is 14 residues long. CDR3 nucleotide sequence: TGTGCCAGCAGCGAGAAGCGGGTCACAGATACGCAGTATTTT. It specifies CASSEKRVTDTQYF.

The gene calls are TRBV11-2 and TRBJ1-1; D not resolved. In germline, CDR1 is SGHAT, CDR2 FQNNGV. The V end was cut by 5 bases, the J end by 1 base, with 8 bases between. CDR3 length: 13 residues. The chain's CDR3 is CASSPETNTEAFF. As DNA, the CDR3 is TGTGCCAGCAGCCCGGAGACGAACACTGAAGCTTTCTTT.

The gene calls are TRBV18 and TRBJ2-1; 8 bases agree with TRBD2. Per the germline V gene, CDR1 is KGHSH and CDR2 is LQKENI. CDR3 size: 16 residues. J lost 8 bases, V lost 0 bases, and 9 bases had no gene match. CDR3 in amino acids: CASSPPGGLVFHEQFF. The CDR3 DNA follows: TGTGCCAGCTCACCACCGGGGGGACTAGTCTTCCATGAGCAGTTCTTC.

This chain uses TRBV3-1 (or the pseudogene TRBV3-2) with TRBJ1-2; possibly TRBD1 for D (6 bases). Germline V CDR1 and CDR2: LGHDT, YNNKEL (reference sequence). The ends were cut back, 10 bases at V and 3 bases at J, with 15 bases in the middle. The CDR3 extends over 13 amino acids. This CDR3 is CATRQQGDYGYTF. For the CDR3, the DNA is TGTGCCACCAGGCAACAGGGCGACTATGGCTACACCTTC.

The rearrangement links TRBV5-1 to TRBJ1-6; D gene uncertain. V was shortened by 2 bases and J by 7 bases, with 13 bases between the two germline ends. The CDR3 length is 15 residues. Germline loops: CDR1 SGHRS, CDR2 YFSETQ. Here the CDR3 reads CASSLRGLGNSPLHF. CDR3 bases: TGCGCCAGCAGCTTACGAGGGCTTGGAAATTCACCCCTCCACTTT. The full variable domain, in which reference TRBV5-1 and TRBJ1-6 provide the parts outside the CDR3, is KAGVTQTPRYLIKTRGQQVTLSCSPISGHRSVSWYQQTPGQGLQFLFEYFSETQRNKGNFPGRFSGRQFSNSRSEMNVSTLELGDSALYLCASSLRGLGNSPLHFGNGTRLTVT.

V is TRBV20-1 and J is TRBJ2-1, with D perhaps matching TRBD1 (5 bases). Trimming stripped 6 bases from V and 10 bases from J, with 10 bases between. CDR1 is DFQATT, CDR2 SNEGSKA, per germline (reference sequence). The CDR3 totals 10 residues. CDR3: CSAETGEQFF. The CDR3 region has the DNA TGCAGTGCGGAAACAGGAGAGCAGTTCTTC.

The chain carries TRBV7-3 and TRBJ2-1; unclear D gene. The germline CDR1 and CDR2 sequences are SGHTA and FQGTGA. CDR3 length: 14 residues. V lost 2 bases and J 6 bases, leaving 11 bases between the germline ends. The CDR3 here is CASSLDGIVNEQFF. For the CDR3, the DNA is TGTGCCAGCAGCTTAGATGGTATAGTCAATGAGCAGTTCTTC.

The chain employs TRBV4-1 and TRBJ2-3, with a weak D call TRBD2 (5 bases). CDR1 MGHRA and CDR2 YSYEKL come from the germline V gene. The CDR3 has 13 amino acids. Trimming took off 3 bases at V and 8 bases at J, with 12 bases between the two ends. This chain's CDR3 is CASSHENGVTQYF. The DNA of the CDR3 is TGCGCCAGCAGCCATGAAAACGGGGTTACGCAGTATTTT.

The V gene is TRBV18, the J gene TRBJ2-1; 9 bases fit TRBD1. From germline, CDR1 is KGHSH and CDR2 LQKENI. CDR3 length: 16 residues. With 3 bases clipped from V and 6 bases from J, the junction kept 9 bases outside the gene matches. The CDR3 protein is CASSPGGQGSINEQFF. CDR3 bases: TGTGCCAGCTCACCCGGTGGACAGGGGTCGATCAATGAGCAGTTCTTC.